These T cell receptor beta chains were read from a single sample in a study of blood T cell repertoires in COVID-19. Assay used: immunoSEQ multiplex PCR; TCRdb lists only in-frame clones, some missing. Among a few hundred thousand clones, about nine tenths were seen once, and the ten largest hold roughly 2.2%. The sample comprised peripheral blood. The receptor source for this set is a man aged 50-60 years with acute or convalescent COVID-19. Both conserved end residues are part of each CDR3. The order of the fields is clone size, V gene, J gene, D gene, CDR3 DNA, CDR3 protein. The D gene is left open where the match is weak. Size is omitted from some rows. Given values are once, few, many or a class for expanded clones.

size: -
V: TRBV5-4
J: TRBJ2-3
D: TRBD2
DNA: TGTGCCAGCAGAGCGGGGGGGGTCACAGATACGCAGTATTTT
CDR3: CASRAGGVTDTQYF

size: -
V: TRBV10-3
J: TRBJ2-4
D: -
DNA: TGTGCCATCAGCCCCCAGTTATTGCGCCCAGGGGTTTTC
CDR3: CAISPQLLRPGVF

size: -
V: TRBV7-3
J: TRBJ2-7
D: -
DNA: TGTGCCAGCAGCTCCCTCCCCTCCTACGAGCAGTACTTC
CDR3: CASSSLPSYEQYF

size: -
V: TRBV7-2
J: TRBJ2-1
D: TRBD2
DNA: TGTGCCAGCAGCTCCGACGGGACTAGCGGGGGGGCCTTCTTC
CDR3: CASSSDGTSGGAFF

size: -
V: TRBV6-5
J: TRBJ2-2
D: -
DNA: TGTGCCAGCAGAGGACTCACCGGGGAGCTGTTTTTT
CDR3: CASRGLTGELFF

size: -
V: TRBV7-9
J: TRBJ1-1
D: TRBD1
DNA: TGTGCCAGCAGCTTGAGGACAGGCGGGAAGACTGAAGCTTTCTTT
CDR3: CASSLRTGGKTEAFF

size: once
V: TRBV3-1/TRBV3-2
J: TRBJ1-2
D: TRBD1
DNA: TGTGCCAGCAGCCAAACAGGGGCAGGGGGCTACACCTTC
CDR3: CASSQTGAGGYTF

size: -
V: TRBV9
J: TRBJ2-7
D: TRBD1
DNA: TGTGCCAGCAGCGAAAGACAGGGCGACTCCTACGAGCAGTACTTC
CDR3: CASSERQGDSYEQYF

size: once
V: TRBV5-4
J: TRBJ1-1
D: TRBD1
DNA: TGTGCCAGCAGCGGACAGGGGCAGGGGAACACTGAAGCTTTCTTT
CDR3: CASSGQGQGNTEAFF

size: -
V: TRBV19
J: TRBJ2-7
D: TRBD1
DNA: TGTGCCAGTAGCAACAGGGGACGCTACGAGCAGTACTTC
CDR3: CASSNRGRYEQYF

size: -
V: TRBV14
J: TRBJ2-3
D: -
DNA: TGTGCCAGCAGCCAAGATAGGGGTAGCGGTAGCACAGATACGCAGTATTTT
CDR3: CASSQDRGSGSTDTQYF

size: once
V: TRBV5-1
J: TRBJ2-5
D: TRBD2
DNA: TGCGCCAGCAGCCCTCGGACTAGCGGGGGGCAAGAGACCCAGTACTTC
CDR3: CASSPRTSGGQETQYF

size: few
V: TRBV20-1
J: TRBJ2-1
D: TRBD2
DNA: TGCAGTGCTAGACTAGCGGGCCAGCAGTTCTTC
CDR3: CSARLAGQQFF

size: -
V: TRBV7-3
J: TRBJ2-1
D: TRBD1
DNA: TGTGCCAGCGGGACAGGGGATTCCTACAATGAGCAGTTCTTC
CDR3: CASGTGDSYNEQFF

size: once
V: TRBV19
J: TRBJ1-1
D: -
DNA: TGTGCCAGTAGTATCAGGCAGAACACTGAAGCTTTCTTT
CDR3: CASSIRQNTEAFF

size: -
V: TRBV7-3
J: TRBJ2-3
D: TRBD2
DNA: TGTGCCAGCAGCCAGGGACTAGCGGTGCGCACAGATACGCAGTATTTT
CDR3: CASSQGLAVRTDTQYF

size: once
V: TRBV5-6
J: TRBJ1-4
D: -
DNA: TGTGCCAGCAGCTTGTCGAGGCAGGGCATACTGTTTTTT
CDR3: CASSLSRQGILFF

size: -
V: TRBV6-5
J: TRBJ1-3
D: -
DNA: TGTGCCAGCAGTCCCGACTGGAGCTCTGGAAACACCATATATTTT
CDR3: CASSPDWSSGNTIYF

size: -
V: TRBV5-1
J: TRBJ2-7
D: -
DNA: TGCGCCAGCAGCTTGGCGACACCCGGATACGAGCAGTACTTC
CDR3: CASSLATPGYEQYF

size: -
V: TRBV18
J: TRBJ2-3
D: TRBD1
DNA: TGTGCCAGCTCACCACCGACAGGGGGCGCGAATACGCAGTATTTT
CDR3: CASSPPTGGANTQYF

size: -
V: TRBV2
J: TRBJ1-3
D: -
DNA: TGTGCCAGCAGCGAAGGCGGGGTCTCCTCTGGAAACACCATATATTTT
CDR3: CASSEGGVSSGNTIYF

size: -
V: TRBV25-1
J: TRBJ1-1
D: TRBD1
DNA: TGTGCCAGCAGTGCCCAACCGGGACAGCTTCACACTGAAGCTTTCTTT
CDR3: CASSAQPGQLHTEAFF

size: -
V: TRBV5-6
J: TRBJ2-7
D: TRBD1
DNA: TGTGCCAGCAGCTGGTCCGGGACAGGGAGGGAGCAGTACTTC
CDR3: CASSWSGTGREQYF

size: -
V: TRBV3-1/TRBV3-2
J: TRBJ1-4
D: TRBD1
DNA: TGTGCCAGCAGCCAGACAGGGAAGGGAGAAAAACTGTTTTTT
CDR3: CASSQTGKGEKLFF

size: -
V: TRBV5-1
J: TRBJ1-1
D: -
DNA: TGCGCCAGCAGCCACTCAGGAGGGGCCAACACTGAAGCTTTCTTT
CDR3: CASSHSGGANTEAFF

size: -
V: TRBV10-3
J: TRBJ1-2
D: -
DNA: TGTGCCATCAGTGTGGGGCGGGAGTATGGCTACACCTTC
CDR3: CAISVGREYGYTF

size: -
V: TRBV4-1
J: TRBJ1-5
D: -
DNA: TGCGCCAGCAGCCTCCTTGCAGATCAGCCCCAGCATTTT
CDR3: CASSLLADQPQHF

size: -
V: TRBV19
J: TRBJ1-2
D: -
DNA: TGTGCCAGTAGTCCACAGGGATATGGCTACACCTTC
CDR3: CASSPQGYGYTF

size: -
V: TRBV6-1
J: TRBJ2-1
D: TRBD2
DNA: TGTGCCAGCAGTGATAGCGGGGGGGCCGGGAATGAGCAGTTCTTC
CDR3: CASSDSGGAGNEQFF

size: -
V: TRBV19
J: TRBJ1-3
D: -
DNA: TGTGCCAGTAGTTCACGGAGGGCGTCCGGAAACACCATATATTTT
CDR3: CASSSRRASGNTIYF

size: -
V: TRBV18
J: TRBJ2-1
D: TRBD2
DNA: TGTGCCAGCTCACCAGTTGCGGGGGGCCTCAATGAGCAGTTCTTC
CDR3: CASSPVAGGLNEQFF

size: -
V: TRBV3-1/TRBV3-2
J: TRBJ2-6
D: -
DNA: TGTGCCAGCAGCTTCCGGGGGATCCCCTCTGGGGCCAACGTCCTGACTTTC
CDR3: CASSFRGIPSGANVLTF

size: -
V: TRBV18
J: TRBJ1-6
D: TRBD1
DNA: TGTGCCAGCTCACCCGGGACAGATAATTCACCCCTCCACTTT
CDR3: CASSPGTDNSPLHF

size: -
V: TRBV5-8
J: TRBJ1-2
D: TRBD1
DNA: TGTGCCAGCAGCTTGAGGGACAGATATGGCTACACCTTC
CDR3: CASSLRDRYGYTF

size: -
V: TRBV15
J: TRBJ1-2
D: -
DNA: TGTGCCACCAGCAGAGCTGGACCCCCAGCCGCGGGAGGCTACACCTTC
CDR3: CATSRAGPPAAGGYTF

size: -
V: TRBV4-1
J: TRBJ2-1
D: -
DNA: TGCGCCAGCGCAGAGCCCGGGCAGGGCTACAATGAGCAGTTCTTC
CDR3: CASAEPGQGYNEQFF

size: once
V: TRBV19
J: TRBJ1-2
D: TRBD1
DNA: TGTGCCACCTTCTTCGGGACAGATTTTTATGGCTACACCTTC
CDR3: CATFFGTDFYGYTF

size: once
V: TRBV10-1
J: TRBJ1-6
D: TRBD1
DNA: TGCGCCAGCAGTGAATTGGGGACAGAGAATAATTCACCCCTCCACTTT
CDR3: CASSELGTENNSPLHF

size: -
V: TRBV4-1
J: TRBJ2-1
D: -
DNA: TGCGCCAGCAGCCAAGATCTTGCGGGGCCCTACAATGAGCAGTTCTTC
CDR3: CASSQDLAGPYNEQFF

size: -
V: TRBV7-3
J: TRBJ2-5
D: -
DNA: TGTGCCAGCAGCTTCGGTAATTACGAGACCCAGTACTTC
CDR3: CASSFGNYETQYF

size: -
V: TRBV7-8
J: TRBJ2-2
D: -
DNA: TGTGCCAGCAGCTTAGGCGGAACTTACACCGGGGAGCTGTTTTTT
CDR3: CASSLGGTYTGELFF

size: -
V: TRBV9
J: TRBJ2-7
D: TRBD1
DNA: TGTGCCAGCAGCGTAGTCGGGGACAGGGGCTACGAGCAGTACTTC
CDR3: CASSVVGDRGYEQYF

size: -
V: TRBV18
J: TRBJ1-2
D: -
DNA: TGTGCCAGCTCACCCGCCTTCGAGACAAGGATATCGGGCTACACCTTC
CDR3: CASSPAFETRISGYTF

size: -
V: TRBV2
J: TRBJ1-1
D: -
DNA: TGTGCCACCCTGGCCAGGGAGGCGAACACTGAAGCTTTCTTT
CDR3: CATLAREANTEAFF